This TCR beta chain was identified during a study of T cells in Graves' hyperthyroidism and ophthalmopathy. The diagnoses drew upon clinical symptoms, serum thyroxine and TRAb, thyroid ultrasound and orbital computed tomography. V dropped 2 bases and J dropped 3; count of bases not matched to a gene: 5. The V gene's germline CDR1 is SGHRS and CDR2 YFSETQ. The CDR3 covers 14 residues. Amplification of TCR beta CDR3 regions was performed using RNA transcripts as template. HTBI primers were used for first-round RT-PCR of the TCR CDR3. TCRdb re-called the multiplex PCR reads with MiXCR, one entry per CDR3 protein. This sample yields approximately 640,000 distinct CDR3 sequences, of which 45% are seen a single time; approximately 6.8% belongs to the top ten.

This receptor was obtained from an adult man with Graves' disease, either hyperthyroidism or ophthalmopathy (not recorded which). Material: peripheral blood or thyroid tissue (not recorded which). The rearrangement links TRBV5-1 to TRBJ2-7; TRBD1 matches at 7 bases. CDR3 in amino acids: CASSLMGQNYEQYF. DNA of the CDR3: TGCGCCAGCAGCTTAATGGGACAGAACTACGAGCAGTACTTC. The entire variable domain, with the rest obtained from reference TRBV5-1 and TRBJ2-7, is as follows: KAGVTQTPRYLIKTRGQQVTLSCSPISGHRSVSWYQQTPGQGLQFLFEYFSETQRNKGNFPGRFSGRQFSNSRSEMNVSTLELGDSALYLCASSLMGQNYEQYFGPGTRLTVT.